The 21 T cell receptor beta chains below were found in one sample sequenced in a study of OX40 agonist ivuxolimab in advanced cancers. Using immunoSEQ multiplex PCR, the repertoire was profiled, and TCRdb retains in-frame clones only, with some absent. Altogether more than 50,000 clones are present, 80% to 90% being singletons, with the ten largest covering roughly 1.9%. Sequencing was performed on CD4+ or CD8+ T cells sorted from blood, taken in a trial of the OX40 agonist ivuxolimab. Source of these receptors: an adult with an advanced solid tumor such as melanoma, head and neck, liver or kidney cancer.

The genes are TRBV5-1 and TRBJ1-1, with 8 bases aligning to TRBD1. The CDR3 has 15 residues. Germline V gene data show CDR1 as SGHRS and CDR2 as YFSETQ. V gave up 4 bases and J gave up 4 bases; unmatched junction bases: 9. Here the CDR3 DNA reads TGCGCCAGCAGCGGGACGACAGGGGAGGGCACTGAAGCTTTCTTT. Its protein product is CASSGTTGEGTEAFF.

The chain combines TRBV19 with TRBJ1-2, with no clear D. The germline CDR1 and CDR2 sequences are LNHDA and SQIVND (reference sequence). The CDR3 totals 14 residues. The ends were cut back, 5 bases at V and 8 bases at J, with 18 bases in the middle. The CDR3 here is CASSPLLPGGGYTF. The CDR3 bases are TGTGCCAGTAGTCCGCTCCTTCCCGGCGGGGGCTACACCTTC.

This chain connects TRBV19 to TRBJ1-3; tentatively, D is TRBD1 (5 bases). Germline V CDR1 and CDR2: LNHDA, SQIVND (reference sequence). This CDR3 is built from 14 residues. V was clipped by 6 bases and J by 2 bases, with 11 bases between them. The CDR3: CASSDRVPGNTIYF. As DNA, the CDR3 is TGTGCCAGTAGCGACAGAGTTCCTGGAAACACCATATATTTT.

This sequence joins TRBV25-1 and TRBJ1-1; a possible D gene is TRBD1 (5 bases). The CDR3 runs 12 residues. CDR1 is MGHDK, CDR2 SYGVNS, per germline. The V end lost 4 bases, the J end lost 11 bases, and 14 bases lay between the germline ends. The CDR3 loop is CASSGARDLAFF. Here the CDR3 DNA reads TGTGCCAGCAGTGGAGCCAGGGACTTGGCTTTCTTT.

This clone was recorded only once. This rearrangement joins TRBV30 to TRBJ2-3; 7 bases are a match to TRBD1. Unmatched junction bases numbered 3, after V lost 2 bases and J lost 4 bases. Germline loops: CDR1 GTSNPN, CDR2 SVGIG (reference sequence). The CDR3 spans 13 residues. The CDR3 is CAWSRQGSDTQYF. DNA of the CDR3: TGTGCCTGGAGTAGACAGGGATCAGATACGCAGTATTTT.

This clone was picked up a small number of times. V gene TRBV2 combines with J gene TRBJ1-6; TRBD1 matches at 7 bases. The CDR3 runs 15 residues. V trimming: 7 bases; J trimming: 8 bases; junction bases outside the gene matches: 11. Per germline, CDR1 SNHLY and CDR2 FYNNEI. The CDR3 region is CASTRQGPEDSPLHF. DNA of the CDR3: TGTGCCAGCACCAGACAGGGCCCCGAAGATTCACCCCTCCACTTT.

This chain uses TRBV19 with TRBJ2-3, with D perhaps TRBD1 (5 bases). Germline assignment: CDR1 LNHDA and CDR2 SQIVND (reference sequence). The V end lost 5 bases, the J end lost 4 bases, and 13 bases lay between the germline ends. The CDR3 loop spans 14 amino acids. CDR3 residues: CASSPQTVPDTQYF. The CDR3 region has the DNA TGTGCCAGTAGTCCACAGACAGTTCCAGATACGCAGTATTTT.

The chain combines TRBV5-6 with TRBJ2-5, with D unclear. Germline values: CDR1 SGHDT, CDR2 YYEEEE. V was clipped by 0 bases and J by 7 bases, with 10 bases between them. The CDR3 loop spans 13 amino acids. CDR3 sequence (DNA): TGTGCCAGCAGCTTGGGTCGATCGGGGACCCAGTACTTC. Translating it yields CASSLGRSGTQYF.

The rearrangement links TRBV15 to TRBJ2-5; D gene uncertain. The CDR3 contains 12 residues. Between the trimmed V and J ends, which lost 5 bases and 3 bases, there was a span of 7 bases. Germline lookup yields CDR1 LNHNV and CDR2 YYDKDF (reference sequence). In DNA, the CDR3 is TGTGCCACCAGCCTAAGGGAAGAGACCCAGTACTTC. Translation: CATSLREETQYF.

The J gene is TRBJ1-3, the V gene TRBV4-3, with D possibly matching TRBD1 (6 bases). Trimming pared 4 bases from V and 0 bases from J, leaving 16 bases between. Germline CDR1 and CDR2: LGHNA and YSLEER. This CDR3 has 17 amino acids. The CDR3 reads CASSPTQGGHSGNTIYF. The CDR3 coding sequence is TGCGCCAGCAGCCCCACACAGGGTGGCCACTCTGGAAACACCATATATTTT.

The rearrangement uses TRBV11-3 and TRBJ2-3; 7 bases match TRBD2. Germline values: CDR1 SGHNT, CDR2 YENEEA. This CDR3 has 15 residues. Trimming cost V 0 bases and J 4 bases; bases outside gene matches: 4. The CDR3 loop reads CASSLDRGVADTQYF. The DNA of the CDR3 is TGTGCCAGCAGCTTAGACCGGGGGGTAGCAGATACGCAGTATTTT.

J is TRBJ2-1 and V is TRBV11-3; 8 bases align to TRBD2. The V and J ends lost 2 bases and 7 bases, in that order; junction bases with no gene match: 10. The CDR3 spans 16 residues. The V gene's germline CDR1 is SGHNT and CDR2 YENEEA. CDR3 nucleotides: TGTGCCAGCAGCTTAACGGGGGGGATCCTCCGGAATGAGCAGTTCTTC. Translated: CASSLTGGILRNEQFF.

The rearrangement uses TRBV25-1 and TRBJ1-2, with D perhaps TRBD1 (6 bases). The germline V and J ends were trimmed by 8 bases and 4 bases, with 11 bases remaining between them. The CDR3 length is 12 residues. Germline lookup yields CDR1 MGHDK and CDR2 SYGVNS. The CDR3 DNA follows: TGTGCCAGCGGAGGACAGCCCTATGGCTACACCTTC. This codes for CASGGQPYGYTF.

This clone was seen a single time. CDR3 loop: CASSLEAGGWTDTQYF. DNA of the CDR3: TGCGCCAGCAGCTTGGAAGCAGGGGGCTGGACAGATACGCAGTATTTT. The rearrangement joins TRBV5-1 to TRBJ2-3, with 8 bases fitting TRBD1. V dropped 0 bases and J dropped 3; count of bases not matched to a gene: 6. The CDR3 spans 16 residues. Germline V gene lookup returns CDR1 SGHRS and CDR2 YFSETQ.

This clone has only a few counts. J is TRBJ1-1 and V is TRBV6-1; the match to TRBD1 covers 8 bases. Germline V lookup: CDR1 MNHNS, CDR2 SASEGT. J gave up 0 bases and V 5 bases, and 5 bases lay outside the gene matches. CDR3 length: 15 amino acids. CDR3 region: CASSIQTGVNTEAFF. CDR3 DNA: TGTGCCAGCAGTATCCAGACAGGGGTGAACACTGAAGCTTTCTTT.

V usage is TRBV29-1 and J usage is TRBJ1-1; D is unclear. Trimming stripped 5 bases from V and 1 base from J, with 5 bases between. This CDR3 spans 11 amino acids. The germline gives CDR1 SQVTM, CDR2 ANQGSEA. CDR3 loop: CSVRGNTEAFF. For the CDR3, the DNA is TGCAGCGTTCGGGGGAACACTGAAGCTTTCTTT.

The chain uses TRBV5-1 and TRBJ2-1; D gene uncertain. Trimming shortened V by 4 bases and J by 8 bases, and 10 bases separated the two germline ends. Germline-derived CDR1 and CDR2 are SGHRS and YFSETQ. The CDR3 loop spans 12 amino acids. The CDR3 nucleotides read TGCGCCAGCAGCCGTAACCGGGATGAGCAGTTCTTC. Its translation: CASSRNRDEQFF. Full variable domain (rest looked up from reference TRBV5-1 and TRBJ2-1): KAGVTQTPRYLIKTRGQQVTLSCSPISGHRSVSWYQQTPGQGLQFLFEYFSETQRNKGNFPGRFSGRQFSNSRSEMNVSTLELGDSALYLCASSRNRDEQFFGPGTRLTVL.

The J gene is TRBJ1-5, the V gene TRBV4-1; D ambiguous. Trimming pared 0 bases from V and 0 bases from J, leaving 6 bases between. The germline CDR1 and CDR2 sequences are MGHRA and YSYEKL. The CDR3 covers 15 residues. The CDR3 sequence is CASSQDRYSNQPQHF. In DNA form, the CDR3 reads TGCGCCAGCAGCCAAGACAGGTATAGCAATCAGCCCCAGCATTTT.

The chain employs TRBV2 and TRBJ2-2, with TRBD2 matching over 7 bases. This CDR3 has 17 amino acids. The germline CDR1 and CDR2 sequences are SNHLY and FYNNEI. After removal of 7 bases from V and 0 bases from J, the junction contained 11 bases not matched to a gene. This CDR3 reads CASTPYPRGANTGELFF. The DNA of the CDR3 is TGTGCCAGCACCCCTTATCCTCGGGGGGCGAACACCGGGGAGCTGTTTTTT.

This clone was recorded once. This chain uses TRBV29-1 with TRBJ2-7, with 8 nucleotides matching TRBD1. The junction had 10 bases not matched to a gene; V was cut back by 5 bases and J by 4 bases. Germline loops: CDR1 SQVTM, CDR2 ANQGSEA. The CDR3 is 14 amino acids. DNA of the CDR3: TGCAGCGTTCAGGACCAGGGGGCCGTTTACGAGCAGTACTTC. Its translation is CSVQDQGAVYEQYF.

V is TRBV7-2 and J is TRBJ1-2; perhaps TRBD1 as D (5 bases). Trimming cost V 1 base and J 7 bases, with 16 bases left between them. There are 15 residues in the CDR3. Germline values: CDR1 SGHTA, CDR2 FQGNSA. Here the CDR3 reads CASSLVGASEGGYTF. CDR3 sequence (DNA): TGTGCCAGCAGCTTAGTCGGGGCATCGGAGGGTGGCTACACCTTC.